This TCR beta chain was sequenced during a study of cytomegalovirus exposure and HLA in healthy donors. Study observations and caveats: Rates of TCR association differed by HLA locus in a later analysis, with DRB1 highest and HLA-C lowest. It was taken for granted in presence/absence analyses that sequencing depth across donors was roughly uniform.

PCR was performed using 60 Vbeta and 13 Jbeta primers. Measured with immunoSEQ multiplex PCR; TCRdb has only the in-frame clones, and not every one. This repertoire shows some 190,000 clones, around nine tenths found once; its top ten account for under 2%. Details on this clone: Antigen specificity is unknown. Compared with germline, one end of the junction differs, possibly owing to a read error.

The V gene's germline CDR1 is SQVTM and CDR2 ANQGSEA. This CDR3 spans 13 amino acids. The TCR comes from a woman aged 18 to 35 in good health and CMV-seronegative. Source material: PBMCs. The chain joins TRBV29-1 to TRBJ1-1; unclear D gene. The CDR3 bases are TGCAGCGTCGAAGGACTTATGAACACTGAAGCTTTCTTT. Translating gives CSVEGLMNTEAFF. Full variable domain (remainder filled in from reference TRBV29-1 and TRBJ1-1): SAVISQKPSRDICQRGTSLTIQCQVDSQVTMMFWYRQQPGQSLTLIATANQGSEATYESGFVIDKFPISRPNLTFSTLTVSNMSPEDSSIYLCSVEGLMNTEAFFGQGTRLTVV.